The rows below give T cell receptor beta chains drawn from one sample of a study of shared clonotypes between healthy human individuals. Sequencing used immunoSEQ multiplex PCR; TCRdb keeps in-frame clones, though not all of them. The sample records about a million clones, about 77% being singletons. The source material was memory CD4+ T cells sorted from blood. These receptor sequences come from a man between 18 and 29 years old in good health. Each CDR3 is given with its conserved first and last residue. Each record gives: clone size, D gene, V gene, J gene, CDR3 DNA, CDR3 protein. D genes are given only for firm matches. A row's size may be missing; if present it is once, few, many or a size class.

>-|-|TRBV6-6|TRBJ2-7
TGTGCCAGCAGTTACCCAAGACCAGCCTCCTACGAGCAGTACTTC
CASSYPRPASYEQYF
>-|TRBD2|TRBV19|TRBJ2-1
TGTGCCAGTAGTAAAACTAGCGGGAGGGCCCTTAATGGGGACAATGAGCAGTTCTTC
CASSKTSGRALNGDNEQFF
>-|TRBD1|TRBV6-5|TRBJ1-4
TGTGCCAGCAGCGGGACAGTAAATGAAAAACTGTTTTTT
CASSGTVNEKLFF
>few|TRBD2|TRBV19|TRBJ2-1
TGTGCCAGTAGTTCTGGGACTAGCACATACAATGAGCAGTTCTTC
CASSSGTSTYNEQFF
>once|-|TRBV11-2|TRBJ2-3
TGTGCCAGCAGCGTCGGACTTAGCACAGATACGCAGTATTTT
CASSVGLSTDTQYF
>-|TRBD2|TRBV4-3|TRBJ2-3
TGCGCCAGCAGCCAGCACTTAGCGGGAGTCGGGGGGGGTACGCAGTATTTT
CASSQHLAGVGGGTQYF
>-|-|TRBV28|TRBJ2-1
TGTGCCAGCAGTTCCGGACAGCACAATGAGCAGTTCTTC
CASSSGQHNEQFF
>-|-|TRBV10-2|TRBJ1-2
TGCGCCAGCAGTGACTGGAACTATGGCTACACCTTC
CASSDWNYGYTF
>-|-|TRBV6-5|TRBJ2-7
TGTGCCAGCAGGCGGAGTAACGAGCAGTACTTC
CASRRSNEQYF
>-|-|TRBV6-1|TRBJ2-7
TGTGCCAGCAGGAGACAGGCCATCTACGAGCAGTACTTC
CASRRQAIYEQYF
>-|TRBD2|TRBV7-2|TRBJ2-1
TGTGCCAGCAGCTTAACGGGAGGGCGGGGCAATGAGCAGTTCTTC
CASSLTGGRGNEQFF
>many|-|TRBV10-3|TRBJ2-7
TGTGCCATCAGTGAGGCGGGGTACGGGGAGCAGTACTTC
CAISEAGYGEQYF
>many|-|TRBV28|TRBJ1-2
TGTGCCAGCAGTCCTGGACGGAGCTATGGCTACACCTTC
CASSPGRSYGYTF
>-|-|TRBV28|TRBJ1-2
TGTGCCAGCAGTGCCCACGACAGGACCTATGGCTACACCTTC
CASSAHDRTYGYTF
>-|-|TRBV4-2|TRBJ2-1
TGTGCCAGCAGCCAAGATTGGAGGAGGGGGCAAAATGAGCAGTTCTTC
CASSQDWRRGQNEQFF
>few|TRBD1|TRBV4-3|TRBJ1-3
TGCGCCAGCAGCCAGCGACAGGGACAGGGCGCTGGAAACACCATATATTTT
CASSQRQGQGAGNTIYF
>-|TRBD1|TRBV4-1|TRBJ1-2
TGCGCCAGCAGCCAGGCGGGACAGACTAACTATGGCTACACCTTC
CASSQAGQTNYGYTF
>once|TRBD1|TRBV29-1|TRBJ2-5
TGCAGCGGGTCGGGACAGCAAGAGACCCAGTACTTC
CSGSGQQETQYF
>-|-|TRBV7-9|TRBJ1-1
TGTGCCAGCAGCGATTGGCAGGGCTCGGGAACTGAAGCTTTCTTT
CASSDWQGSGTEAFF
>-|-|TRBV4-1|TRBJ1-4
TGCGCCAGCAGCCAAGCTCTGAGAGAGACGGCTAATGAAAAACTGTTTTTT
CASSQALRETANEKLFF
>-|TRBD2|TRBV10-3|TRBJ2-7
TGTGCCATCAGTGATCCGAGCGGGAGCCCCTACGAGCAGTACTTC
CAISDPSGSPYEQYF
>-|-|TRBV6-5|TRBJ1-2
TGTGCCAGCAGTTCAGGGGCCAGCTATGGCTACACCTTC
CASSSGASYGYTF
>once|TRBD1|TRBV12-5|TRBJ1-4
TGTGCTAGTGGTTTGGAAAGGGGGCGCGACACTAATGAAAAACTGTTTTTT
CASGLERGRDTNEKLFF
>-|-|TRBV5-5|TRBJ2-5
TGTGCCAGCAGCGTCTTAGAACGGGGGACCCAGTACTTC
CASSVLERGTQYF
>-|TRBD1|TRBV7-2|TRBJ1-2
TGTGCCAGCAGCCGAAATTCGGGGACAGGAGGCTACACCTTC
CASSRNSGTGGYTF